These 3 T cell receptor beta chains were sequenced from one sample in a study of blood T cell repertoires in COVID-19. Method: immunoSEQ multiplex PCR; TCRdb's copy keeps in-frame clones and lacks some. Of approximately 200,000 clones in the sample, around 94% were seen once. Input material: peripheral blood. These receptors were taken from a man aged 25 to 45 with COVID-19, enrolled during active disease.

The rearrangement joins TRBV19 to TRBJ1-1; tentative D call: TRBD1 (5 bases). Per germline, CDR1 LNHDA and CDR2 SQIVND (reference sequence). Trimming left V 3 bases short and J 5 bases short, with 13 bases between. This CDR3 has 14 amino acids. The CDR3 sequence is CASSIETRGTEAFF. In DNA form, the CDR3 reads TGTGCCAGTAGTATCGAGACACGGGGGACTGAAGCTTTCTTT.

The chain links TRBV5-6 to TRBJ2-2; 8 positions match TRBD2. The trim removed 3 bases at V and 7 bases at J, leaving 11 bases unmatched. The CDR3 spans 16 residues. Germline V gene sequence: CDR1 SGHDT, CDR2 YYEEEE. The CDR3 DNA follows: TGTGCCAGCAGCTCGGAAGGACTAGCCGTGCGCGGGGAGCTGTTTTTT. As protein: CASSSEGLAVRGELFF.

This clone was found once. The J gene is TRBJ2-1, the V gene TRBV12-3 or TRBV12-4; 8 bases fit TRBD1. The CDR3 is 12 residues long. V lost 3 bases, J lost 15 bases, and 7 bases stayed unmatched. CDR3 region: CASSFQRQGWFF. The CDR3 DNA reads TGTGCCAGCAGTTTCCAACGACAGGGGTGGTTCTTC.